The 17 T cell receptor beta chains below all came from one sample that was sequenced in a study of CD8+CD57+ T cells in acquired aplastic anemia (dated 2018 in TCRdb). Instrument used: Illumina HiSeq 2000. Genomic DNA served as template for TCR beta VDJ combination and CDR3 sequence profiling. The public sequencing data were trimmed at Q25 with fastp and processed into clonotypes with MiXCR by TCRdb, which kept only in-frame beta chains. Merged by CDR3 protein, the rows form single entries marked with the most common genes and DNA. The sample includes fewer than 250,000 distinct CDR3 sequences, with around 50% observed a single time. The ten largest clones take up roughly 15% of the sample. The sample consisted of sorted CD4+, CD8+, or CD8+CD57+ T cells (not recorded which) from PBMCs. The receptor set was obtained from a human donor in good health, serving as a control.

This clonotype was detected ten times or more. The V and J genes are TRBV2 and TRBJ2-7; D might be TRBD1 (6 bases). Germline loops: CDR1 SNHLY, CDR2 FYNNEI. V lost 8 bases to trimming and J lost 2 bases, with 16 bases between them. CDR3 length: 14 amino acids. CDR3 coding DNA: TGTGCCAGCGACAGGACGTGGATTCCCTACGAGCAGTACTTC. It specifies CASDRTWIPYEQYF.

In this sample, this clonotype turned up many times. The gene calls are TRBV28 and TRBJ1-1; the D is unclear. The CDR3 is 11 residues long. The germline CDR1 and CDR2 sequences are MDHEN and SYDVKM. Between the trimmed V and J ends, which lost 2 bases and 8 bases, there was a span of 6 bases. The CDR3 spells CASSLTDEAFF. The CDR3 region has the DNA TGTGCCAGCAGTTTAACAGACGAAGCTTTCTTT.

This clonotype was picked up a small number of times. This chain links TRBV2 with TRBJ1-6; D may be TRBD1 (5 bases). V dropped 7 bases and J dropped 10 bases, with 14 bases sitting between them. Germline CDR1 SNHLY, CDR2 FYNNEI. The CDR3 is made up of 13 amino acids. The CDR3 spells CASILDGDSPLHF. The DNA for the CDR3 is TGTGCCAGCATCCTAGATGGGGACTCACCCCTCCACTTT.

Turning to this clonotype: A much larger clone lies one base from this, so it may be a read error. This chain links TRBV12-3 or TRBV12-4 with TRBJ1-1; tentatively, D is TRBD1 (5 bases). This CDR3 is built from 14 residues. With 1 base removed from V and 1 base from J, the gap between germline ends came to 7 bases. CDR3 in DNA: TGTGCCAGCAGTTTAGGGGGGACGAACACTGAAGCTTTCTTT. It translates to CASSLGGTNTEAFF.

Only a few counts were recorded for this clonotype. This chain links TRBV30 with TRBJ2-7, with D tentatively TRBD2 (6 bases). CDR1 and CDR2 (germline): GTSNPN, SVGIG (reference sequence). Deletions cut 4 bases from V and 3 bases from J, with 16 bases between. The CDR3 loop spans 14 amino acids. CDR3 in DNA: TGTGCCTGGAAGAGGGACTTTCAAGACTACGAGCAGTACTTC. This sequence encodes CAWKRDFQDYEQYF. The full variable domain, with the rest looked up from reference TRBV30 and TRBJ2-7, is SQTIHQWPATLVQPVGSPLSLECTVEGTSNPNLYWYRQAAGRGLQLLFYSVGIGQISSEVPQNLSASRPQDRQFILSSKKLLLSDSGFYLCAWKRDFQDYEQYFGPGTRLTVT.

This clonotype was observed a handful of times. The chain recombines TRBV15 with TRBJ1-6; D unresolved. This CDR3 is built from 15 residues. Germline V gene sequence: CDR1 LNHNV, CDR2 YYDKDF (reference sequence). The V end lost 1 base, the J end lost 9 bases, and 13 bases lay between the germline ends. The CDR3 sequence is CATSRGRQALSPLHF. The CDR3 nucleotides are TGTGCCACCAGCAGAGGGCGGCAGGCTCTTTCACCCCTCCACTTT.

In its sample, this clonotype was seen many times. This sequence joins TRBV7-3 and TRBJ2-6; D tentatively fits TRBD1 or TRBD2 (5 bases each). The CDR3 loop spans 16 amino acids. Germline V gives CDR1 SGHTA, CDR2 FQGTGA. The ends were cut back, 2 bases at V and 0 bases at J, with 8 bases in the middle. The CDR3 protein is CASSLSGTSGANVLTF. The CDR3 DNA sequence: TGTGCCAGCAGCTTATCGGGGACCTCTGGGGCCAACGTCCTGACTTTC.

This chain joins TRBV15 and TRBJ2-7, with 8 bases that match TRBD1. CDR3 length: 15 residues. Trimming removed 3 bases from V and 5 bases from J; junction bases left unmatched: 9. Germline CDR1 reads LNHNV; CDR2 reads YYDKDF (reference sequence). The CDR3 DNA reads as TGTGCCACCAGCAGGGCCACAGGGGGTAGGAACGAGCAGTACTTC. Amino acids: CATSRATGGRNEQYF.

The chain carries TRBV7-9 and TRBJ2-7; 11 positions agree with TRBD1. J lost 7 bases, V lost 8 bases, and 10 bases had no gene match. This CDR3 is built from 14 residues. Germline lookup yields CDR1 SEHNR and CDR2 FQNEAQ (reference sequence). This CDR3 is CASGVGQGASEQYF. The DNA for the CDR3 is TGTGCCAGCGGCGTAGGACAGGGGGCTAGTGAGCAGTACTTC.

In its sample, this clonotype was seen many times. The chain employs TRBV27 and TRBJ2-7, with 7 bases aligning to TRBD1. V trimming: 5 bases; J trimming: 3 bases; junction bases outside the gene matches: 4. Germline V gene lookup returns CDR1 MNHEY and CDR2 SMNVEV (reference sequence). The CDR3 is 13 amino acids. This chain's CDR3 is CASSHRGDYEQYF. DNA for the CDR3: TGTGCCAGCAGTCACAGGGGCGACTACGAGCAGTACTTC.

This clonotype has at least ten counts. This rearrangement joins TRBV29-1 to TRBJ2-1; no clear D. The CDR3 is 12 residues long. Germline V gene lookup returns CDR1 SQVTM and CDR2 ANQGSEA. Trimming cost V 5 bases and J 0 bases, with 5 bases left between them. CDR3 in amino acids: CSVSGSYNEQFF. In nucleotides, the CDR3 is TGCAGCGTTTCAGGCTCCTACAATGAGCAGTTCTTC.

This clonotype was picked up a small number of times. This chain uses TRBV7-2 with TRBJ2-7; D is uncertain. Germline CDR1 SGHTA, CDR2 FQGNSA. The CDR3 has 14 amino acids. Trimming stripped 1 base from V and 5 bases from J, with 12 bases between. The CDR3 region is CASSLGELSDEQYF. The CDR3 region has the DNA TGTGCCAGCAGCTTAGGTGAACTATCGGACGAGCAGTACTTC.

This chain connects TRBV10-3 to TRBJ2-1, with a tentative D call TRBD2 (6 bases). The CDR3 is made up of 14 amino acids. Germline assignment: CDR1 ENHRY and CDR2 SYGVKD. Trimming shortened V by 8 bases and J by 10 bases, and 21 bases separated the two germline ends. This CDR3 is CAIGGRSILFEQFF. The CDR3 DNA is TGTGCCATCGGTGGGAGGTCCATTTTATTCGAGCAGTTCTTC.

Details on this clonotype: A read error may account for a junction end that differs from germline. This chain joins TRBV7-6 and TRBJ2-3; D ambiguous. The CDR3 has 8 residues. Germline loops: CDR1 SGHVS, CDR2 FNYEAQ. The CDR3 coding sequence is TGTGCCAGCAGCTTAGCGGGTTTT. Translating it yields CASSLAGF.

This clonotype has at least ten counts. The chain joins TRBV5-1 to TRBJ2-7, with D perhaps matching TRBD1 (5 bases). The V end was cut by 0 bases, the J end by 2 bases, with 9 bases between. CDR1 is SGHRS, CDR2 YFSETQ, per germline. The CDR3 extends over 14 amino acids. CDR3 loop: CASSLEQGPYEQYF. The CDR3 nucleotides read TGCGCCAGCAGCTTGGAGCAGGGCCCCTACGAGCAGTACTTC.

The chain combines TRBV20-1 with TRBJ2-7, with D hard to call. The CDR3 consists of 13 residues. Germline assignment: CDR1 DFQATT and CDR2 SNEGSKA (reference sequence). V was clipped by 4 bases and J by 3 bases, with 13 bases between them. The DNA for the CDR3 is TGCAGTGCTAATCACGGAATGAACTACGAGCAGTACTTC. It encodes CSANHGMNYEQYF.

This clonotype was detected ten times or more. The chain joins TRBV7-2 to TRBJ2-7, with 12 bases that match TRBD2. Germline V CDR1 and CDR2: SGHTA, FQGNSA. The V segment lost 5 bases and the J segment 7 bases; nucleotides outside the gene matches: 6. The CDR3 consists of 14 residues. CDR3 coding DNA: TGTGCCAGCAGCAGGACTAGCGGGACGGGGGAGCAGTACTTC. It specifies CASSRTSGTGEQYF.